This paragraph reports one TCR beta chain. Its antigen is not known. The data stem from a study of early stage breast cancer tumors. Study summary: Roughly 9.6-fold was the mean read coverage per sample.

Regarding the study as a whole: Chain pairing and CD4, CD8 or FOXP3 expression were not captured.

The adjacent normal breast tissue was taken roughly 1.8-4.5 cm from the tumor. Sequencing used immunoSEQ multiplex PCR; TCRdb keeps in-frame clones, though not all of them. The sample yields 12,000 to 15,000 clones, 65% to 85% seen once. The V end was cut by 5 bases, the J end by 4 bases, with 17 bases between. Per germline, CDR1 SGHAT and CDR2 FQNNGV. The CDR3 contains 15 residues. This clonotype was obtained from a person aged 25 to 39 with breast cancer. This chain links TRBV11-2 with TRBJ1-1; tentatively, D is TRBD1 (5 bases). Material for sequencing was normal breast tissue next to the tumor. The CDR3 is CASSPGTGVFTEAFF. CDR3 in DNA: TGTGCCAGCAGCCCCGGGACGGGAGTTTTCACTGAAGCTTTCTTT.